The clone carrying this TCR beta chain has only a few counts. Unique molecular identifiers were present on cDNA, and template switching added a universal primer site. TCRdb re-called the 5' RACE reads with MiXCR, one entry per CDR3 protein. The data hold 350,000 to 400,000 distinct CDR3 sequences, with 7% to 9.5% observed a single time. This entry is derived from a study of identical twins. Per the germline V gene, CDR1 is SGHRS and CDR2 is YFSETQ. The CDR3 contains 12 residues. V lost 2 bases and J 4 bases, leaving 4 bases between the germline ends. The V call is TRBV5-1, the J call TRBJ1-3; no clear D. The specimen was naive T cells sorted from blood. The receptor was derived from a woman aged 45-65 years in good health. DNA for the CDR3: TGCGCCAGCAGCTTTGACGGAAACACCATATATTTT. Translated, it gives CASSFDGNTIYF.